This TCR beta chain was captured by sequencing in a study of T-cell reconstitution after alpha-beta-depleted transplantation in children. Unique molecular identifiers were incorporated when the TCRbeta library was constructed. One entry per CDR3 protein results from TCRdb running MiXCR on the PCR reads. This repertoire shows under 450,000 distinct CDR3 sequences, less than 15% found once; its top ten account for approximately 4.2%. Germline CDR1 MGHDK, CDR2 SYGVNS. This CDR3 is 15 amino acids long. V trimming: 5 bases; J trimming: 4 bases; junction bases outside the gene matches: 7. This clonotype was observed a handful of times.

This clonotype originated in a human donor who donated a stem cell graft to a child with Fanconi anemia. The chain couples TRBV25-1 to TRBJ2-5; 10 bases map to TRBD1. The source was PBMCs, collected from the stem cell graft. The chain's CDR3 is CASSPDRGQLETQYF. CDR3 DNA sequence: TGTGCCAGCAGTCCCGACAGGGGGCAGCTAGAGACCCAGTACTTC.